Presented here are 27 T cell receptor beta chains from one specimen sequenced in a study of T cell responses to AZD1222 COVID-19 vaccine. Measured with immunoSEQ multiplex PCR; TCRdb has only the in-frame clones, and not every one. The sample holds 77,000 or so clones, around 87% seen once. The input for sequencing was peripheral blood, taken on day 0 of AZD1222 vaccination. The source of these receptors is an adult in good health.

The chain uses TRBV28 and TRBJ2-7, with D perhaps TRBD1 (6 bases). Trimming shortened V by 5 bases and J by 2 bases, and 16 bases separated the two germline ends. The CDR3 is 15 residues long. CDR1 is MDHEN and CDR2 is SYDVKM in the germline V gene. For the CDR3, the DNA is TGTGCCAGCAGTGCCCAGGTGGGGGCTGCCTACGAGCAGTACTTC. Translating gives CASSAQVGAAYEQYF.

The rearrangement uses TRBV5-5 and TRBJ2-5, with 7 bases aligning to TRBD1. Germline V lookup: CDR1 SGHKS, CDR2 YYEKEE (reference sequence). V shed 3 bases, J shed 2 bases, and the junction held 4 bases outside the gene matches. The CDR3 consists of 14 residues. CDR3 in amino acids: CASSSTGIQETQYF. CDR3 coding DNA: TGTGCCAGCAGCTCGACAGGGATACAAGAGACCCAGTACTTC. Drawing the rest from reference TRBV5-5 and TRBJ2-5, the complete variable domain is DAGVTQSPTHLIKTRGQQVTLRCSPISGHKSVSWYQQVLGQGPQFIFQYYEKEERGRGNFPDRFSARQFPNYSSELNVNALLLGDSALYLCASSSTGIQETQYFGPGTRLLVL.

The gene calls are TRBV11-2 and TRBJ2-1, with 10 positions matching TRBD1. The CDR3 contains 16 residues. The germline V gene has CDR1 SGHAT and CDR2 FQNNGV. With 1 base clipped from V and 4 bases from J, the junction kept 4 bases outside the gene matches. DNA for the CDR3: TGTGCCAGCAGCTTAGTAGGGGGACAGGGGTACAATGAGCAGTTCTTC. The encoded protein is CASSLVGGQGYNEQFF.

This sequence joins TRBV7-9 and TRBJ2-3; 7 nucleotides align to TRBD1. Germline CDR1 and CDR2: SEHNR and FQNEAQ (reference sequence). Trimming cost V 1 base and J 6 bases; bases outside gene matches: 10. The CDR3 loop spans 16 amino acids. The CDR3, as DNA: TGTGCCAGCAGCTTAGAGGGCAGGGGGTTAATGGATACGCAGTATTTT. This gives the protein CASSLEGRGLMDTQYF.

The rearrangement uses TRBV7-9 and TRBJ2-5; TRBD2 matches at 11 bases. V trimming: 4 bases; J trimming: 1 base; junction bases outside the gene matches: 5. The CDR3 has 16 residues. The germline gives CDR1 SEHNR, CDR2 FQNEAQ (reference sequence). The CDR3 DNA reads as TGTGCCAGCAGCTCGGGGACTAGCGGACTCCAAGAGACCCAGTACTTC. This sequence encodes CASSSGTSGLQETQYF.

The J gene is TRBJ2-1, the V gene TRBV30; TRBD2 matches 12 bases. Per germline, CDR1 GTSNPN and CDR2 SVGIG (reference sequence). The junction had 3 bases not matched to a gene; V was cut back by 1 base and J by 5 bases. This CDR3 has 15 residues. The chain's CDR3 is CAWSGLAGVNNEQFF. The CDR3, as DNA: TGTGCCTGGAGTGGACTAGCGGGAGTAAACAATGAGCAGTTCTTC.

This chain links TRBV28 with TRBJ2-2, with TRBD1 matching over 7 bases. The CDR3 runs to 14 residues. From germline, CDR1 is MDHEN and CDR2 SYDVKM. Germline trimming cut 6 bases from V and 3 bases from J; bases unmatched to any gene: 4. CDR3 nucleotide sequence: TGTGCCAGCAGCTGGGACAGTTACACCGGGGAGCTGTTTTTT. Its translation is CASSWDSYTGELFF.

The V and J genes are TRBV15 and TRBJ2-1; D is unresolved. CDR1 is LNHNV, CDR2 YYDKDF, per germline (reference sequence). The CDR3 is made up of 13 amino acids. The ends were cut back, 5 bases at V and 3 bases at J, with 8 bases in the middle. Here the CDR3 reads CATSLHRYNEQFF. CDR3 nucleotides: TGTGCCACCAGCTTACACCGCTACAATGAGCAGTTCTTC.

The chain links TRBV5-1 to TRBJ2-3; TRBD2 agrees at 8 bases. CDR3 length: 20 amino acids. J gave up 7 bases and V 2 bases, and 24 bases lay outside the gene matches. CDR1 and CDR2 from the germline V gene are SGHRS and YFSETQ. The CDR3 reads CASSFASGRGGDWPRYTQYF. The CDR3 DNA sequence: TGCGCCAGCAGCTTTGCCAGCGGGAGAGGAGGGGATTGGCCCCGATATACGCAGTATTTT.

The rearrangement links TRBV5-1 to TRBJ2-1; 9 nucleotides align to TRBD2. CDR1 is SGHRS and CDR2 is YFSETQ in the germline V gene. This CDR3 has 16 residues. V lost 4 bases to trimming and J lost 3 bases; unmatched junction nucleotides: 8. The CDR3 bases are TGCGCCAGCAGCCCCAGGCGGGAGGGGTTCTACAATGAGCAGTTCTTC. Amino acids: CASSPRREGFYNEQFF.

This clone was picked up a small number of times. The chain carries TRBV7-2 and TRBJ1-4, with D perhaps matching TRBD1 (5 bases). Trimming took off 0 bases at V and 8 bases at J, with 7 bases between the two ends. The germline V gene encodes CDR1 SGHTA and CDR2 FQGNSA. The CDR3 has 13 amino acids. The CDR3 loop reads CASSLAREEKLFF. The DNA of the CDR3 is TGTGCCAGCAGCTTAGCCAGGGAGGAAAAACTGTTTTTT.

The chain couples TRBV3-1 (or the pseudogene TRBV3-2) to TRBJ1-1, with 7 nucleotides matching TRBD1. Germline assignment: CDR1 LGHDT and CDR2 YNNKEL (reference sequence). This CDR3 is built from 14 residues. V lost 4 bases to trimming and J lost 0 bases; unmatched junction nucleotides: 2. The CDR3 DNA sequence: TGTGCCAGCAGCCCGGGACAGATGAACACTGAAGCTTTCTTT. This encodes CASSPGQMNTEAFF.

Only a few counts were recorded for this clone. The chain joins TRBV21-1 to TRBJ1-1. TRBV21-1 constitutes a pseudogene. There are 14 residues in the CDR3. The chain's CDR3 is CASRNGQLNTEAFF. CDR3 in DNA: TGTGCCAGCCGCAACGGCCAGCTGAACACTGAAGCTTTCTTT.

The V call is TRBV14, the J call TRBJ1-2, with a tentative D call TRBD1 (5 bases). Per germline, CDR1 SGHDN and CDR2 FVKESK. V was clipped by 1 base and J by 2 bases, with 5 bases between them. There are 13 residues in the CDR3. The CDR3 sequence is CASSQGQNYGYTF. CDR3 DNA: TGTGCCAGCAGCCAAGGACAGAACTATGGCTACACCTTC.

The DNA of the CDR3 is TGCGCCAGCAGCCAGCCCTGGGGGAACACCGGGGAGCTGTTTTTT. Its translation is CASSQPWGNTGELFF. The V and J genes are TRBV4-1 and TRBJ2-2; unclear D gene. CDR3 length equals 15 residues. The V gene's germline CDR1 is MGHRA and CDR2 YSYEKL. Trimming took 3 bases from V and 1 from J, leaving 9 bases between them.

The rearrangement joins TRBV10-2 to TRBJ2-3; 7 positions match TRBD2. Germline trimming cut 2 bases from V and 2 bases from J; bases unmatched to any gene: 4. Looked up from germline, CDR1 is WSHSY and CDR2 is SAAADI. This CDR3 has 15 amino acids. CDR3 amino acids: CASSETGGTTDTQYF. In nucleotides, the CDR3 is TGCGCCAGCAGTGAGACGGGAGGAACCACAGATACGCAGTATTTT.

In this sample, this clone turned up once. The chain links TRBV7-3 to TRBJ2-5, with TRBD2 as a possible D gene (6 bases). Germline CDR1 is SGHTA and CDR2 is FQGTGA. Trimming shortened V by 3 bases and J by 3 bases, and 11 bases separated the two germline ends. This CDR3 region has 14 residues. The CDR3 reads CASSFMGGEETQYF. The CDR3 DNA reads TGTGCCAGCAGCTTTATGGGGGGAGAAGAGACCCAGTACTTC. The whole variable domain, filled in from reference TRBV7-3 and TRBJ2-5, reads GAGVSQTPSNKVTEKGKYVELRCDPISGHTALYWYRQSLGQGPEFLIYFQGTGAADDSGLPNDRFFAVRPEGSVSTLKIQRTERGDSAVYLCASSFMGGEETQYFGPGTRLLVL.

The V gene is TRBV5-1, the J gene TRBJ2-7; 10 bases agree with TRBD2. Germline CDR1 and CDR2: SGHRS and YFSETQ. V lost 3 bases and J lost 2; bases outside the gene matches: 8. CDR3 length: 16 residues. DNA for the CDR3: TGCGCCAGCAGCTGGGGGATAGCGGGAGGAACCTACGAGCAGTACTTC. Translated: CASSWGIAGGTYEQYF.

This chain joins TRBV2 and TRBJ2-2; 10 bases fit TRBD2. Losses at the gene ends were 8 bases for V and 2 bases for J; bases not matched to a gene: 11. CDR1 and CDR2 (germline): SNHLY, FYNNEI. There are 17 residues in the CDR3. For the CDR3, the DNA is TGTGCCAGCGCCGGCGGGCTAGCGGGAGCAAACACCGGGGAGCTGTTTTTT. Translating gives CASAGGLAGANTGELFF.

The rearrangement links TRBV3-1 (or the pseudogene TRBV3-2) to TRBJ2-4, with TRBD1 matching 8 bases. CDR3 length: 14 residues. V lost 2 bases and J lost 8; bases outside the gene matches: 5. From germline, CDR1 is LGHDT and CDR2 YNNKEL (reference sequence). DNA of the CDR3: TGTGCCAGCAGCCAAACAGGGGGAGTGGACATTCAGTACTTC. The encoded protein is CASSQTGGVDIQYF.

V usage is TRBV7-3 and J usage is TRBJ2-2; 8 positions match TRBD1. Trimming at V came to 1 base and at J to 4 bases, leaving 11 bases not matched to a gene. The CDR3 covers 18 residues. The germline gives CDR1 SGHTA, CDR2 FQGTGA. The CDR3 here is CASSLIAGTGLSTGELFF. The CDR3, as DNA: TGTGCCAGCAGCTTAATCGCCGGGACAGGCCTCTCCACCGGGGAGCTGTTTTTT.

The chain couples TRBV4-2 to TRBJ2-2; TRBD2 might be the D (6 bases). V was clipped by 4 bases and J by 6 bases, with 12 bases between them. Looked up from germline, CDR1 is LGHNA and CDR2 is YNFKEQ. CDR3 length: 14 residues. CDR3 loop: CASSPRTIAGELFF. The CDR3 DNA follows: TGTGCCAGCAGCCCCCGGACTATTGCCGGGGAGCTGTTTTTT.

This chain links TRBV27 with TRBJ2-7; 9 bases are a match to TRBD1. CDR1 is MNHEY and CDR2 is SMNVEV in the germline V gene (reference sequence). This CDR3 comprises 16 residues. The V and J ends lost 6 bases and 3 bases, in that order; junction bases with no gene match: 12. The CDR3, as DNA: TGTGCCAGCAGCACTCTAGCCGGGACAGGGCGCTACGAGCAGTACTTC. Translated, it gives CASSTLAGTGRYEQYF.

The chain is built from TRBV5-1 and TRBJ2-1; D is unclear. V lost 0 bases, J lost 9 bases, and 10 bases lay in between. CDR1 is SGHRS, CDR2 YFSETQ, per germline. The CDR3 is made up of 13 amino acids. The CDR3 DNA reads TGCGCCAGCAGCTTGGGTGGGATGGGTGAGCAGTTCTTC. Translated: CASSLGGMGEQFF.

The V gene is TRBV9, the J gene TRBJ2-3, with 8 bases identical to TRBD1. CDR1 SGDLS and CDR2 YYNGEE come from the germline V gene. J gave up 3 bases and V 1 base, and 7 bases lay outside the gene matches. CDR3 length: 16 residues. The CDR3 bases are TGTGCCAGCAGCGTATCAGGGGGCGCTGGGACAGATACGCAGTATTTT. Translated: CASSVSGGAGTDTQYF.

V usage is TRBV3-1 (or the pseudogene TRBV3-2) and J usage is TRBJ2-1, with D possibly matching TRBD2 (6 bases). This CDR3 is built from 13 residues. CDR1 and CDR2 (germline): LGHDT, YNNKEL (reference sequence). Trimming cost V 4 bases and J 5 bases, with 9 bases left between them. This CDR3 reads CASSRLENNEQFF. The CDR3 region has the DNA TGTGCCAGCAGCCGACTAGAAAACAATGAGCAGTTCTTC.

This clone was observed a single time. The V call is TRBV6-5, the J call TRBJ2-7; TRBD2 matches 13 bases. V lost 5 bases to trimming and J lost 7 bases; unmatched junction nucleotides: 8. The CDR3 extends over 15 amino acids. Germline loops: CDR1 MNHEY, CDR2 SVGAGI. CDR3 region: CASSPGTSGVIEQYF. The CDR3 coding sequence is TGTGCCAGCAGTCCCGGGACTAGCGGGGTTATAGAGCAGTACTTC.